Listed here are 22 T cell receptor beta chains from one sample, sequenced in a study of glioma-infiltrating T cells after dendritic cell vaccination. Sequenced by immunoSEQ multiplex PCR; TCRdb stores in-frame clones only, minus some. The table has 80,000 to 100,000 clones, around 80% seen once. The sample consisted of blood, taken before dendritic cell vaccination. These receptors all come from a human donor with glioblastoma.

The sample holds a few counts of this clone. DNA of the CDR3: TGTGCCAGCAGCTTGGCATCAGCGGGAATAGGGCACAATGAGCAGTTCTTC. Translation gives CASSLASAGIGHNEQFF. The V and J genes are TRBV5-6 and TRBJ2-1; 7 nucleotides align to TRBD2. The germline V gene has CDR1 SGHDT and CDR2 YYEEEE. The CDR3 loop spans 17 amino acids. The junction had 11 bases not matched to a gene; V was cut back by 0 bases and J by 5 bases. The full variable domain, completed using reference TRBV5-6 and TRBJ2-1, is DAGVTQSPTHLIKTRGQQVTLRCSPKSGHDTVSWYQQALGQGPQFIFQYYEEEERQRGNFPDRFSGHQFPNYSSELNVNALLLGDSALYLCASSLASAGIGHNEQFFGPGTRLTVL.

The genes are TRBV5-1 and TRBJ1-2, with TRBD1 matching 7 bases. The CDR3 totals 15 residues. After removal of 0 bases from V and 6 bases from J, the junction contained 8 bases not matched to a gene. Germline values: CDR1 SGHRS, CDR2 YFSETQ. The CDR3 sequence is CASSLAWGQFDGYTF. DNA of the CDR3: TGCGCCAGCAGCTTGGCCTGGGGACAGTTTGATGGCTACACCTTC.

CDR3 in amino acids: CASSVGHSTDTQYF. The CDR3 bases are TGTGCCAGCAGCGTTGGTCATAGTACAGATACGCAGTATTTT. The chain links TRBV9 to TRBJ2-3; D gene unclear. CDR1 SGDLS and CDR2 YYNGEE come from the germline V gene. Trimming took 2 bases from V and 3 from J, leaving 10 bases between them. The CDR3 has 14 amino acids.

This clone has a single count. The chain combines TRBV19 with TRBJ1-1; 8 bases are a match to TRBD1. Losses at the gene ends were 9 bases for V and 5 bases for J; bases not matched to a gene: 11. This CDR3 has 14 residues. Germline CDR1 LNHDA, CDR2 SQIVND (reference sequence). CDR3 sequence: CASGRRTGRTEAFF. The CDR3 coding sequence is TGTGCCAGCGGCCGAAGGACAGGGCGGACTGAAGCTTTCTTT.

This clone was picked up one time. This chain uses TRBV11-1 with TRBJ2-1; the match to TRBD2 covers 9 bases. Germline V gene lookup returns CDR1 SGHAT and CDR2 FQDESV (reference sequence). The CDR3 is 18 amino acids. V dropped 2 bases and J dropped 2; count of bases not matched to a gene: 10. CDR3 sequence reads: CASSLSFSGGTTYNEQFF. For the CDR3, the DNA is TGTGCCAGCAGCTTAAGTTTTAGCGGGGGAACCACCTACAATGAGCAGTTCTTC.

V gene TRBV5-1 combines with J gene TRBJ2-7; TRBD1 matches at 9 bases. This CDR3 is built from 15 residues. Germline lookup yields CDR1 SGHRS and CDR2 YFSETQ. V was pared by 3 bases and J by 7 bases, with 11 bases of the junction left unmatched. Here the CDR3 reads CASSSSGQGGTEQYF. The CDR3 DNA follows: TGCGCCAGCAGCTCCTCGGGACAGGGTGGTACAGAGCAGTACTTC.

This sequence joins TRBV4-2 and TRBJ2-5; 11 bases are shared with TRBD2. J lost 1 base, V lost 2 bases, and 15 bases had no gene match. Germline CDR1 LGHNA, CDR2 YNFKEQ. The CDR3 has 20 amino acids. CDR3 region: CASSQPPGLAALSTQETQYF. DNA of the CDR3: TGTGCCAGCAGCCAACCTCCGGGACTAGCGGCACTATCGACCCAAGAGACCCAGTACTTC.

This chain links TRBV5-1 with TRBJ2-7; 12 bases match TRBD2. Germline CDR1 SGHRS, CDR2 YFSETQ. With V trimmed by 7 bases and J by 4 bases, 6 bases remained unmatched. This CDR3 region has 14 residues. The CDR3 bases are TGCGCCAGCCATAGGACTAGCGGGGATTACGAGCAGTACTTC. Translation: CASHRTSGDYEQYF.

CDR3: CASVRGFGNQPQHF. CDR3 DNA: TGTGCCAGCGTCAGGGGTTTTGGCAATCAGCCCCAGCATTTT. The chain recombines TRBV6-1 with TRBJ1-5, with D possibly matching TRBD1 (6 bases). The CDR3 loop spans 14 amino acids. Germline V gives CDR1 MNHNS, CDR2 SASEGT. Trimming cost V 8 bases and J 2 bases, with 13 bases left between them.

The genes are TRBV15 and TRBJ2-2, with 7 nucleotides matching TRBD1. The CDR3 has 15 amino acids. V shed 6 bases, J shed 4 bases, and the junction held 8 bases outside the gene matches. Per germline, CDR1 LNHNV and CDR2 YYDKDF (reference sequence). Here the CDR3 DNA reads TGTGCCACCAGTTTGTACAGGGGCACCACCGGGGAGCTGTTTTTT. Protein sequence: CATSLYRGTTGELFF.

The chain uses TRBV28 and TRBJ1-5; 8 bases are a match to TRBD1. CDR1 is MDHEN and CDR2 is SYDVKM in the germline V gene. The CDR3 extends over 15 amino acids. Germline trimming cut 5 bases from V and 7 bases from J; bases unmatched to any gene: 10. As DNA, the CDR3 is TGTGCCAGCAGTCCGCCAGGGGGCGTTTGGCAGCCCCAGCATTTT. It codes for CASSPPGGVWQPQHF.

The chain employs TRBV27 and TRBJ2-7; 10 bases are shared with TRBD1. The V gene end was trimmed by 5 bases and the J gene end by 4 bases; junction bases not matched to a gene: 8. The germline V gene has CDR1 MNHEY and CDR2 SMNVEV (reference sequence). The CDR3 runs 15 residues. For the CDR3, the DNA is TGTGCCAGCAGTCTCTACTCGGGACAGGGGTACGAGCAGTACTTC. The encoded protein is CASSLYSGQGYEQYF.

The V call is TRBV6-5, the J call TRBJ1-2; TRBD1 matches at 10 bases. With V trimmed by 5 bases and J by 3 bases, 6 bases remained unmatched. Germline V gene lookup returns CDR1 MNHEY and CDR2 SVGAGI. The CDR3 is 15 amino acids. The CDR3 spells CASSVGQGEYYGYTF. For the CDR3, the DNA is TGTGCCAGCAGTGTAGGACAGGGGGAATACTATGGCTACACCTTC.

This chain uses TRBV7-2 with TRBJ2-5; TRBD2 agrees at 9 bases. V was pared by 5 bases and J by 5 bases, with 12 bases of the junction left unmatched. Germline V gene sequence: CDR1 SGHTA, CDR2 FQGNSA. The length of the CDR3 is 16 residues. CDR3 protein: CASSLGRQRGVETQYF. CDR3 nucleotide sequence: TGTGCCAGCAGCCTAGGGAGACAGCGGGGGGTGGAGACCCAGTACTTC.

This clone was counted a few times. The J gene is TRBJ2-7, the V gene TRBV20-1; D may be TRBD1 (6 bases). The CDR3 covers 11 residues. Germline loops: CDR1 DFQATT, CDR2 SNEGSKA (reference sequence). The V and J ends lost 5 bases and 5 bases respectively, with 10 bases between them. CDR3 loop: CSAYRAHEQYF. DNA of the CDR3: TGCAGTGCTTACAGGGCCCACGAGCAGTACTTC.

The CDR3: CASSQNSNQPQHF. DNA of the CDR3: TGTGCCAGCTCTCAAAATAGCAATCAGCCCCAGCATTTT. The rearrangement joins TRBV18 to TRBJ1-5; D is unresolved. The CDR3 loop spans 13 amino acids. Germline CDR1 KGHSH, CDR2 LQKENI. Trimming left V 6 bases short and J 0 bases short, with 6 bases between. Filled out from reference TRBV18 and TRBJ1-5, the complete variable domain reads NAGVMQNPRHLVRRRGQEARLRCSPMKGHSHVYWYRQLPEEGLKFMVYLQKENIIDESGMPKERFSAEFPKEGPSILRIQQVVRGDSAAYFCASSQNSNQPQHFGDGTRLSIL.

This clone was picked up one time. The CDR3, as DNA: TGTGCCAGCAGCCTAGCGGGGTACACTGAAGCTTTCTTT. This codes for CASSLAGYTEAFF. This chain connects TRBV5-6 to TRBJ1-1; D is unclear. V lost 4 bases and J 3 bases, leaving 10 bases between the germline ends. Germline values: CDR1 SGHDT, CDR2 YYEEEE. The CDR3 has 13 amino acids.

The J gene is TRBJ2-5, the V gene TRBV19; 8 bases are a match to TRBD2. Looked up from germline, CDR1 is LNHDA and CDR2 is SQIVND (reference sequence). V was clipped by 10 bases and J by 5 bases; unmatched bases: 12. The CDR3 totals 14 residues. The CDR3 bases are TGTGCCAATAGCGCCACCGGGACTAGGGAGACCCAGTACTTC. It codes for CANSATGTRETQYF.

This chain uses TRBV2 with TRBJ2-3, with 7 bases matching TRBD1. Germline trimming cut 5 bases from V and 1 base from J; bases unmatched to any gene: 3. Germline-derived CDR1 and CDR2 are SNHLY and FYNNEI. There are 14 residues in the CDR3. The DNA of the CDR3 is TGTGCCAGCAGTAAGGGGGCCCGCACAGATACGCAGTATTTT. Translating it yields CASSKGARTDTQYF.

This rearrangement joins TRBV5-1 to TRBJ2-7, with TRBD2 as a possible D gene (6 bases). The CDR3 covers 13 residues. Trimming removed 3 bases at V and 3 bases at J, with 10 bases between. The germline V gene encodes CDR1 SGHRS and CDR2 YFSETQ. The CDR3 loop reads CASSSGELYEQYF. The DNA for the CDR3 is TGCGCCAGCAGCTCGGGGGAACTCTACGAGCAGTACTTC.

This chain links TRBV6-5 with TRBJ1-2; tentative D call: TRBD1 (5 bases). V lost 0 bases, J lost 0 bases, and 8 bases lay in between. The CDR3 is 15 residues long. The germline CDR1 and CDR2 sequences are MNHEY and SVGAGI. CDR3 protein: CASSYSDKTNYGYTF. In nucleotides, the CDR3 is TGTGCCAGCAGTTACTCGGACAAGACTAACTATGGCTACACCTTC.

The chain is built from TRBV5-6 and TRBJ1-2; 8 positions match TRBD1. Germline CDR1 is SGHDT and CDR2 is YYEEEE. The CDR3 has 15 residues. V lost 4 bases to trimming and J lost 4 bases; unmatched junction nucleotides: 9. For the CDR3, the DNA is TGTGCCAGCAGCCCAGGACAGGGAAGTGGCTATGGCTACACCTTC. This sequence encodes CASSPGQGSGYGYTF. The full variable domain, rest sourced from reference TRBV5-6 and TRBJ1-2, is DAGVTQSPTHLIKTRGQQVTLRCSPKSGHDTVSWYQQALGQGPQFIFQYYEEEERQRGNFPDRFSGHQFPNYSSELNVNALLLGDSALYLCASSPGQGSGYGYTFGSGTRLTVV.